This TCR beta chain was identified during a study of T-cell reconstitution after alpha-beta-depleted transplantation in children. A TCRbeta library incorporating unique molecular identifiers was prepared. From the PCR reads, TCRdb called clonotypes with MiXCR, one entry per CDR3 protein. The sample holds about 830,000 distinct CDR3 sequences; roughly 15% are singletons and the top ten take approximately 5%. Germline-derived CDR1 and CDR2 are LNHDA and SQIVND (reference sequence). This CDR3 spans 13 amino acids. Trimming took off 1 base at V and 5 bases at J, with 6 bases between the two ends. This clonotype has more than one count but fewer than ten.

The TCR originated in a male patient aged 10-17 years who had a stem cell transplant for acute lymphoblastic leukemia, so the T cells may come from the graft donor. The material was PBMCs, mostly from graft donor cells, obtained 360 days after TCRalphabeta/CD19-depleted stem cell transplant. V usage is TRBV19 and J usage is TRBJ2-1; the D is unclear. The CDR3 nucleotides read TGTGCCAGTAGTATAGGACCACACAATGAGCAGTTCTTC. Translated: CASSIGPHNEQFF.